A single sample is the source of the 28 T cell receptor beta chains below, sequenced in a study of cytomegalovirus exposure and HLA in healthy donors. TCRdb's copy holds only in-frame clones and misses some; the assay was immunoSEQ multiplex PCR. The repertoire holds more than 90,000 clones, with more than 85% as singletons. What was sequenced was PBMCs. These receptors all come from a man younger than 35 in good health and CMV-seropositive.

The chain links TRBV5-6 to TRBJ1-2, with D tentatively TRBD1 (6 bases). Germline assignment: CDR1 SGHDT and CDR2 YYEEEE. Trimming removed 0 bases at V and 8 bases at J, with 14 bases between. The length of the CDR3 is 14 residues. This CDR3 reads CASSLGLGARGYTF. The CDR3 DNA reads as TGTGCCAGCAGCTTGGGCCTGGGGGCTCGGGGCTACACCTTC.

The rearrangement joins TRBV6-1 to TRBJ1-1, with 9 bases matching TRBD1. The CDR3 loop spans 14 amino acids. The trim removed 5 bases at V and 3 bases at J, leaving 4 bases unmatched. CDR1 and CDR2 (germline): MNHNS, SASEGT. The chain's CDR3 is CASSTGGSDTEAFF. CDR3 bases: TGTGCCAGCAGTACAGGGGGCTCGGACACTGAAGCTTTCTTT.

The chain uses TRBV5-6 and TRBJ1-2; D not resolved. This CDR3 is 15 amino acids long. V lost 3 bases and J lost 6, with 18 bases in between. Germline CDR1 SGHDT, CDR2 YYEEEE. The CDR3 nucleotides are TGTGCCAGCAGCTCCGTCATAGCGTTGACGGATGGCTACACCTTC. It translates to CASSSVIALTDGYTF.

The CDR3 loop is CSAREGYEQYF. In DNA form, the CDR3 reads TGCAGTGCTAGGGAGGGATACGAGCAGTACTTC. V and J are TRBV20-1 and TRBJ2-7; TRBD2 is a possible D gene (6 bases). The CDR3 covers 11 residues. Trimming cost V 3 bases and J 4 bases, with 7 bases left between them. Germline assignment: CDR1 DFQATT and CDR2 SNEGSKA (reference sequence).

The chain uses TRBV29-1 and TRBJ2-3; D perhaps matches TRBD2 (6 bases). The V and J ends lost 7 bases and 9 bases respectively, with 17 bases between them. The CDR3 runs to 12 residues. The germline gives CDR1 SQVTM, CDR2 ANQGSEA. The CDR3 loop is CSAILTSLTQYF. CDR3 coding DNA: TGCAGCGCCATCTTGACTAGTTTAACGCAGTATTTT.

The chain links TRBV28 to TRBJ2-7; 9 nucleotides align to TRBD1. The germline V gene has CDR1 MDHEN and CDR2 SYDVKM. Trimming removed 8 bases from V and 5 bases from J; junction bases left unmatched: 7. This CDR3 comprises 13 residues. CDR3 residues: CASREQGANEQYF. As DNA, the CDR3 is TGTGCCAGCCGAGAACAGGGGGCTAACGAGCAGTACTTC.

The chain couples TRBV6-6 to TRBJ1-1, with D possibly being TRBD1 (6 bases). The CDR3 has 14 amino acids. The germline V gene has CDR1 MNHNY and CDR2 SVGAGI (reference sequence). Between the trimmed V and J ends, which lost 2 bases and 4 bases, there was a span of 11 bases. Written as DNA, the CDR3 is TGTGCCAGCAGTTACACAGGGTTGGGCACTGAAGCTTTCTTT. It encodes CASSYTGLGTEAFF.

The chain is built from TRBV10-1 and TRBJ1-1, with TRBD1 as a possible D gene (6 bases). The CDR3 covers 14 residues. V was cut by 4 bases and J by 3 bases, with 12 bases left in between. Per the germline V gene, CDR1 is WNHNN and CDR2 is SYGVQD (reference sequence). This chain's CDR3 is CASSVGGSDTEAFF. The CDR3 DNA reads TGCGCCAGCAGTGTAGGGGGATCGGACACTGAAGCTTTCTTT.

V is TRBV11-3 and J is TRBJ1-5; TRBD1 is a possible D gene (6 bases). The CDR3 sequence is 17 residues long. Between the trimmed V and J ends, which lost 6 bases and 0 bases, there was a span of 18 bases. Germline CDR1 SGHNT, CDR2 YENEEA. The CDR3: CASRPIDRLNSNQPQHF. CDR3 sequence (DNA): TGTGCCAGCAGACCGATTGACAGGCTGAATAGCAATCAGCCCCAGCATTTT.

V is TRBV28 and J is TRBJ2-1, with TRBD2 identical over 13 bases. Germline V gene data show CDR1 as MDHEN and CDR2 as SYDVKM. The CDR3 consists of 20 residues. The ends lost 0 bases at V and 0 bases at J; junction bases unmatched: 8. The CDR3 loop is CASSLWPGTSGESSYNEQFF. CDR3 DNA: TGTGCCAGCAGTTTATGGCCGGGGACTAGCGGGGAAAGCTCCTACAATGAGCAGTTCTTC.

The chain carries TRBV29-1 and TRBJ2-5, with 7 bases lining up with TRBD1. This CDR3 region has 14 residues. Germline V lookup: CDR1 SQVTM, CDR2 ANQGSEA. Trimming removed 7 bases from V and 0 bases from J; junction bases left unmatched: 8. CDR3 DNA: TGCAGCGGCAACCGGGACAGTTACCAAGAGACCCAGTACTTC. It yields the protein CSGNRDSYQETQYF.

The chain uses TRBV5-1 and TRBJ2-5; 7 bases are shared with TRBD2. The CDR3 has 15 residues. V lost 4 bases to trimming and J lost 5 bases; unmatched junction nucleotides: 11. The germline V gene has CDR1 SGHRS and CDR2 YFSETQ. The CDR3 protein is CASSLNRLAGETQYF. The CDR3 nucleotides are TGCGCCAGCAGCCTGAACCGACTAGCCGGGGAGACCCAGTACTTC.

This clone appeared once. This chain joins TRBV5-1 and TRBJ2-7, with 12 bases that match TRBD2. CDR1 and CDR2 (germline): SGHRS, YFSETQ. The CDR3 totals 16 residues. Germline trimming cut 7 bases from V and 4 bases from J; bases unmatched to any gene: 12. CDR3 in DNA: TGCGCCAGCGCCGCCGGGACTAGCGGGCCAACTTACGAGCAGTACTTC. Its protein is CASAAGTSGPTYEQYF.

The rearrangement joins TRBV20-1 to TRBJ1-3; D is undetermined. V lost 5 bases and J lost 2, with 4 bases in between. Germline CDR1 DFQATT, CDR2 SNEGSKA (reference sequence). The CDR3 totals 11 residues. The CDR3: CSAQAGNTIYF. The CDR3 region has the DNA TGCAGTGCTCAGGCTGGAAACACCATATATTTT.

The chain uses TRBV15 and TRBJ2-1; D not certain. Looked up from germline, CDR1 is LNHNV and CDR2 is YYDKDF (reference sequence). CDR3 size: 12 residues. The V end lost 2 bases, the J end lost 7 bases, and 6 bases lay between the germline ends. CDR3 amino acids: CATSRLENEQFF. CDR3 nucleotides: TGTGCCACCAGCAGACTAGAGAATGAGCAGTTCTTC.

The rearrangement joins TRBV6-1 to TRBJ1-2; perhaps TRBD1 as D (5 bases). V lost 4 bases to trimming and J lost 1 base, with 7 bases between them. Germline loops: CDR1 MNHNS, CDR2 SASEGT. This CDR3 is built from 13 residues. For the CDR3, the DNA is TGTGCCAGCAGTGGACAGCTTAACTATGGCTACACCTTC. This gives the protein CASSGQLNYGYTF.

This rearrangement joins TRBV6-5 to TRBJ1-2; D is undetermined. The germline gives CDR1 MNHEY, CDR2 SVGAGI. Trimming shortened V by 6 bases and J by 3 bases, and 17 bases separated the two germline ends. This CDR3 has 15 amino acids. The CDR3 nucleotides are TGTGCCAGCAGGTTCGGCGACTCTATCGACTATGGCTACACCTTC. The encoded protein is CASRFGDSIDYGYTF.

The V gene is TRBV7-2, the J gene TRBJ2-1; D gene unclear. CDR3 length: 14 residues. The germline V and J ends were trimmed by 2 bases and 4 bases, with 9 bases remaining between them. Germline V CDR1 and CDR2: SGHTA, FQGNSA. Here the CDR3 reads CASSLSKNYNEQFF. CDR3 DNA sequence: TGTGCCAGCAGCTTATCCAAAAATTACAATGAGCAGTTCTTC. The whole variable domain, remainder taken from reference TRBV7-2 and TRBJ2-1, is GAGVSQSPSNKVTEKGKDVELRCDPISGHTALYWYRQSLGQGLEFLIYFQGNSAPDKSGLPSDRFSAERTGGSVSTLTIQRTQQEDSAVYLCASSLSKNYNEQFFGPGTRLTVL.

This chain links TRBV30 with TRBJ1-6; D not certain. Germline CDR1 GTSNPN, CDR2 SVGIG (reference sequence). There are 11 residues in the CDR3. Between the trimmed V and J ends, which lost 3 bases and 7 bases, there was a span of 4 bases. CDR3 loop: CAWSLNSPLHF. Written as DNA, the CDR3 is TGTGCCTGGAGCCTAAATTCACCCCTCCACTTT.

The chain is built from TRBV7-2 and TRBJ2-1, with 9 bases matching TRBD2. Germline V gives CDR1 SGHTA, CDR2 FQGNSA. V gave up 5 bases and J gave up 6 bases; unmatched junction bases: 8. The CDR3 extends over 15 amino acids. This CDR3 reads CASSPTAGGFNEQFF. The CDR3 DNA reads TGTGCCAGCAGCCCCACAGCGGGGGGTTTCAATGAGCAGTTCTTC. Based on the CDR3 plus reference TRBV7-2 and TRBJ2-1, the full variable domain is GAGVSQSPSNKVTEKGKDVELRCDPISGHTALYWYRQSLGQGLEFLIYFQGNSAPDKSGLPSDRFSAERTGGSVSTLTIQRTQQEDSAVYLCASSPTAGGFNEQFFGPGTRLTVL.

This chain uses TRBV2 with TRBJ1-4, with D uncertain. The CDR3 is 15 residues long. The germline gives CDR1 SNHLY, CDR2 FYNNEI. Trimming stripped 7 bases from V and 8 bases from J, with 20 bases between. CDR3: CASTAERLSGEKLFF. The CDR3 nucleotides are TGTGCCAGCACCGCGGAGCGGCTTTCGGGGGAAAAACTGTTTTTT.

In this sample, this clone turned up a few times. The gene calls are TRBV19 and TRBJ2-2, with 7 bases aligning to TRBD1. V was clipped by 10 bases and J by 1 base; unmatched bases: 6. Germline CDR1 LNHDA, CDR2 SQIVND (reference sequence). CDR3 length: 14 residues. The CDR3 coding sequence is TGTGCCACCAGGGACAGCCAGAACACCGGGGAGCTGTTTTTT. Translating gives CATRDSQNTGELFF.

The V gene is TRBV6-1, the J gene TRBJ2-7; D uncertain. Germline V gives CDR1 MNHNS, CDR2 SASEGT. The length of the CDR3 is 14 residues. Trimming took 4 bases from V and 2 from J, leaving 12 bases between them. This chain's CDR3 is CASSVVSETYEQYF. CDR3 bases: TGTGCCAGCAGTGTTGTGTCGGAGACCTACGAGCAGTACTTC.

This clone appeared a few times. For the CDR3, the DNA is TGTGCCAGCAGCCCCCACGGGGGTTACACTGAAGCTTTCTTT. Translating it yields CASSPHGGYTEAFF. The V and J genes are TRBV7-2 and TRBJ1-1, with D possibly matching TRBD1 (5 bases). Between the trimmed V and J ends, which lost 5 bases and 3 bases, there was a span of 13 bases. The CDR3 is 14 amino acids. Germline CDR1 is SGHTA and CDR2 is FQGNSA.

The chain has TRBV28 and TRBJ2-6; tentatively, D is TRBD2 (6 bases). Deletions cut 4 bases from V and 0 bases from J, with 10 bases between. There are 16 residues in the CDR3. Germline CDR1 is MDHEN and CDR2 is SYDVKM. The CDR3 DNA reads as TGTGCCAGCAGTTCCGGGGGACTCTCTGGGGCCAACGTCCTGACTTTC. Translating gives CASSSGGLSGANVLTF.

The chain is built from TRBV27 and TRBJ1-2, with D uncertain. Trimming took off 0 bases at V and 7 bases at J, with 12 bases between the two ends. The CDR3 has 14 amino acids. The germline gives CDR1 MNHEY, CDR2 SMNVEV (reference sequence). In DNA, the CDR3 is TGTGCCAGCAGTTTATCGTCCAGGAAAGGTGGCTACACCTTC. Encoded protein: CASSLSSRKGGYTF.

The genes are TRBV7-7 and TRBJ2-7, with a tentative D call TRBD1 (5 bases). There are 21 residues in the CDR3. V lost 4 bases and J 2 bases, leaving 33 bases between the germline ends. Germline V gene data show CDR1 as SSHAT and CDR2 as FNYEAQ (reference sequence). CDR3 bases: TGTGCCAGCAGCTCTCGGACAAAGCTAGGTTTCCCACCGCTAGACCCCTACGAGCAGTACTTC. It specifies CASSSRTKLGFPPLDPYEQYF.

The chain couples TRBV11-2 to TRBJ2-5; 7 bases align to TRBD2. This CDR3 region has 14 residues. V shed 3 bases, J shed 2 bases, and the junction held 3 bases outside the gene matches. Looked up from germline, CDR1 is SGHAT and CDR2 is FQNNGV. This CDR3 reads CASSFVGGQETQYF. CDR3 nucleotides: TGTGCCAGCAGCTTTGTGGGGGGGCAAGAGACCCAGTACTTC. Full variable domain (missing parts from reference TRBV11-2 and TRBJ2-5): EAGVAQSPRYKIIEKRQSVAFWCNPISGHATLYWYQQILGQGPKLLIQFQNNGVVDDSQLPKDRFSAERLKGVDSTLKIQPAKLEDSAVYLCASSFVGGQETQYFGPGTRLLVL.